There are a few counts of the clone carrying this T cell receptor beta chain. This sample is part of a study of glioma-infiltrating T cells after dendritic cell vaccination. The V end was cut by 2 bases, the J end by 5 bases, with 10 bases between. Germline loops: CDR1 SGHTA, CDR2 FQGNSA. The CDR3 has 13 residues. Profiling relied on immunoSEQ multiplex PCR, and the TCRdb table lists in-frame clones only, not all of them. The sample includes roughly 96,000 clones, 79% seen only once; the top ten take roughly 5.7%. The chain joins TRBV7-2 to TRBJ2-7; no clear D gene. The origin of this receptor is a human donor with glioblastoma. The sequences come from blood, collected before dendritic cell vaccination. The chain's CDR3 is CASSLSRVDEQYF. CDR3 coding DNA: TGTGCCAGCAGCTTATCCCGGGTTGACGAGCAGTACTTC.